This paragraph reports one T cell receptor (beta chain). Its antigen is currently unknown. A read error may produce the germline difference seen at one junction end. The germline V gene encodes CDR1 ENHRY and CDR2 SYGVKD. CDR3 size: 18 residues. Sequenced by immunoSEQ multiplex PCR; TCRdb stores in-frame clones only, minus some. Found here are 500,000 or so clones, nearly 90% of them singletons; the top ten hold around 2.6%. Treatment: approximately 18 received Ad26.COV2.S at low or high dose, single or two shots; about 5 received placebo; per-sample allocation not given. Each sample was drawn 63 days after the first injection (of vaccine or placebo). Donor was an adult aged 18-55 years in Boston. This specimen belongs to a study of Ad26.COV2.S vaccination and SARS-CoV-2 variants. For the study at large: This donor came from the COV1001 trial of Ad26.COV2.S. Each vaccinee took Ad26.COV2.S intramuscularly, once or twice 56 days apart.

The study's findings and limits: Those who received vaccine or placebo ended up with similar non-spike TCR breadth.

The source was peripheral blood, collected in a trial of Ad26.COV2.S vaccine versus placebo. The chain employs TRBV10-3 and TRBJ2-1, with 14 bases aligning to TRBD2. The TCR originated in a person between 18 and 65 years old who received the Ad26.COV2.S COVID-19 vaccine or a placebo. The CDR3 DNA sequence: TGTGCCACCAGTGGGACTAGCGGGAGACCGAGCTCCTACAATGAGCAGTTCTTC. Translated: CATSGTSGRPSSYNEQFF.